This T cell receptor (beta chain) was found in a study of T-cell memory formation after mild COVID-19. Trimming took off 2 bases at V and 7 bases at J, with 21 bases between the two ends. The CDR3 loop spans 16 amino acids. The germline V gene has CDR1 SGHRS and CDR2 YFSETQ. TCRdb ran MiXCR on the 5' RACE reads and lists one entry per CDR3 protein. Here the sample spans about 260,000 distinct CDR3 sequences, roughly 8.2% being singletons. Source material: PBMCs or a T cell subset sorted from them (not recorded which). The TCR sequence derives from a young man who had mild COVID-19 (a few samples of this study predate the infection). Cell type and time point are not known. V usage is TRBV5-1 and J usage is TRBJ1-1; D is undetermined. CDR3 sequence (DNA): TGCGCCAGCAGCTTAGGAGCGAGCCTACCCACCGTTGAAGCTTTCTTT. It translates to CASSLGASLPTVEAFF. Combining the CDR3 with reference TRBV5-1 and TRBJ1-1 gives the whole variable domain KAGVTQTPRYLIKTRGQQVTLSCSPISGHRSVSWYQQTPGQGLQFLFEYFSETQRNKGNFPGRFSGRQFSNSRSEMNVSTLELGDSALYLCASSLGASLPTVEAFFGQGTRLTVV.